This T cell receptor beta chain was obtained from a study of OX40 agonist ivuxolimab in advanced cancers. Looking at the study overall: Treatment of patients was with ivuxolimab, an agonistic anti-OX40 (CD134) antibody. Hepatocellular carcinoma, melanoma, renal cell or head and neck cancer affected the dose-escalation patients. Study-wide findings and caveats: Low normalized T-cell clonal expansion was also seen in some nonresponders.

Sampling of blood occurred at baseline, cycle 4 day 1, and cycle 7 day 1. The CDR3 is made up of 13 amino acids. Unmatched junction bases numbered 6, after V lost 6 bases and J lost 9 bases. The germline V gene has CDR1 LNHNV and CDR2 YYDKDF (reference sequence). Concerning this clone: Its antigen is undetermined.

Assay used: immunoSEQ multiplex PCR; TCRdb lists only in-frame clones, some missing. The sample includes around 14,000 clones, just over 70% seen only once; the top ten take roughly 32%. The V and J genes are TRBV15 and TRBJ2-1; 9 bases are shared with TRBD2. This receptor was taken from an adult with an advanced solid tumor such as melanoma, head and neck, liver or kidney cancer. Source: CD4+ or CD8+ T cells sorted from blood, taken in a trial of the OX40 agonist ivuxolimab. CDR3 sequence (DNA): TGTGCCACCAGGGCGGGAGGGCTCATTGAGCAGTTCTTC. It is translated as CATRAGGLIEQFF.